The 18 T cell receptor beta chains below come from one sample, sequenced in a study of shared clonotypes between healthy human individuals. Assay used: immunoSEQ multiplex PCR; TCRdb lists only in-frame clones, some missing. The sample contains 700,000 or so clones, about two thirds of which appear only once. Sequenced: memory CD4+ T cells sorted from blood. Subset described: CD45RA-negative fraction. The receptors stem from a woman younger than 45 in good health.

CDR3 amino acids: CAIQAGEGETQYF. CDR3 nucleotides: TGTGCCATCCAAGCGGGAGAGGGAGAGACCCAGTACTTC. The chain is built from TRBV2 and TRBJ2-5, with TRBD2 matching 8 bases. Germline CDR1 is SNHLY and CDR2 is FYNNEI. Trimming at V came to 10 bases and at J to 4 bases, leaving 8 bases not matched to a gene. CDR3 length: 13 residues.

V is TRBV5-1 and J is TRBJ1-1; a weak D match, TRBD1 (5 bases). CDR1 and CDR2 from the germline V gene are SGHRS and YFSETQ. The CDR3 consists of 13 residues. Trimming removed 0 bases from V and 4 bases from J, with 7 bases in between. The CDR3 sequence is CASSLDGATEAFF. CDR3 DNA: TGCGCCAGCAGCTTGGATGGGGCCACTGAAGCTTTCTTT.

The genes are TRBV6-5 and TRBJ2-7, with TRBD2 as a possible D gene (6 bases). This CDR3 is 15 amino acids long. The germline V gene encodes CDR1 MNHEY and CDR2 SVGAGI. With 3 bases removed from V and 7 bases from J, the gap between germline ends came to 19 bases. CDR3 in amino acids: CASSYAGGELAEQYF. The CDR3 DNA reads TGTGCCAGCAGTTATGCGGGTGGTGAGCTAGCGGAGCAGTACTTC.

This sequence joins TRBV19 and TRBJ2-4; D may match TRBD1 or TRBD2 (5 bases each). The V gene lost 4 bases and the J gene lost 8 bases, with 6 bases spanning the gap. The germline V gene has CDR1 LNHDA and CDR2 SQIVND (reference sequence). The length of the CDR3 is 11 residues. CDR3 in amino acids: CASSRGDIQYF. The DNA of the CDR3 is TGTGCCAGTAGTAGAGGGGACATTCAGTACTTC.

This chain joins TRBV5-4 and TRBJ2-1; no clear D gene. V gave up 2 bases and J gave up 7 bases, with 13 bases separating them. Germline CDR1 is SGHNT and CDR2 is YYREEE (reference sequence). There are 14 residues in the CDR3. The CDR3 spells CASSLVSAGNEQFF. The CDR3 nucleotides read TGTGCCAGCAGCTTAGTTTCCGCCGGGAATGAGCAGTTCTTC.

The chain uses TRBV7-9 and TRBJ2-2; D ambiguous. CDR1 SEHNR and CDR2 FQNEAQ come from the germline V gene (reference sequence). CDR3 size: 13 residues. Trimming took 1 base from V and 4 from J, leaving 4 bases between them. The CDR3 region is CASSLDPTGELFF. In DNA, the CDR3 is TGTGCCAGCAGCTTAGATCCCACCGGGGAGCTGTTTTTT.

The gene calls are TRBV5-1 and TRBJ1-2; 9 bases fit TRBD1. CDR3 size: 13 residues. Germline CDR1 and CDR2: SGHRS and YFSETQ. V lost 5 bases to trimming and J lost 13 bases; unmatched junction nucleotides: 12. CDR3 residues: CASRAGTGTGFTF. CDR3 bases: TGCGCCAGCAGGGCAGGTACCGGGACAGGGTTCACCTTC.

This clone was seen only once. A much larger clone sits a single nucleotide away, making a read error possible. Other DNA sequences in this sample translate to the same CDR3. This chain joins TRBV5-1 and TRBJ2-1; 7 bases align to TRBD2. The CDR3 spans 15 residues. Germline V CDR1 and CDR2: SGHRS, YFSETQ. Trimming removed 1 base from V and 2 bases from J; junction bases left unmatched: 3. The CDR3 bases are TGCGCCAGCAGCTTGTCAAGCGGGGCCTACAATGAGCAGTTCTTC. This gives the protein CASSLSSGAYNEQFF.

V and J are TRBV11-2 and TRBJ1-1; D is unclear. Germline V gene sequence: CDR1 SGHAT, CDR2 FQNNGV. The V end was cut by 2 bases, the J end by 5 bases, with 12 bases between. The CDR3 length is 14 residues. The CDR3 coding sequence is TGTGCCAGCAGCTTATACGGGGTGAGGACTGAAGCTTTCTTT. Protein: CASSLYGVRTEAFF.

This clone was recorded a few times. The chain recombines TRBV7-8 with TRBJ2-7; D gene ambiguous. The CDR3 runs to 15 residues. Germline CDR1 SGHVS, CDR2 FQNEAQ. The V gene lost 6 bases and the J gene lost 5 bases, with 20 bases spanning the gap. The CDR3 here is CASSPRLELADEQYF. The CDR3 DNA is TGTGCCAGCAGTCCACGGTTGGAACTTGCCGACGAGCAGTACTTC.

The rearrangement links TRBV7-2 to TRBJ2-3, with TRBD2 identical over 7 bases. The germline V gene has CDR1 SGHTA and CDR2 FQGNSA. V was clipped by 5 bases and J by 4 bases; unmatched bases: 9. There are 15 residues in the CDR3. The DNA of the CDR3 is TGTGCCAGCAGCCCGACTAGCTTGGTCGCAGATACGCAGTATTTT. Translating gives CASSPTSLVADTQYF. The variable domain in full, completed from reference TRBV7-2 and TRBJ2-3, reads GAGVSQSPSNKVTEKGKDVELRCDPISGHTALYWYRQSLGQGLEFLIYFQGNSAPDKSGLPSDRFSAERTGGSVSTLTIQRTQQEDSAVYLCASSPTSLVADTQYFGPGTRLTVL.

In its sample, this clone was seen many times. V gene TRBV7-2 combines with J gene TRBJ2-1, with D possibly matching TRBD2 (6 bases). Trimming took 4 bases from V and 3 from J, leaving 16 bases between them. Germline V gene lookup returns CDR1 SGHTA and CDR2 FQGNSA. The CDR3 loop spans 16 amino acids. DNA of the CDR3: TGTGCCAGCAGCTCGCGACTAGGAGGTATCTACAATGAGCAGTTCTTC. Its translation: CASSSRLGGIYNEQFF.

The V call is TRBV9, the J call TRBJ2-7; 8 positions match TRBD1. Trimming took 2 bases from V and 2 from J; bases not matched to a gene: 3. The length of the CDR3 is 14 residues. Germline assignment: CDR1 SGDLS and CDR2 YYNGEE. The CDR3 protein is CASSVEGQAYEQYF. In nucleotides, the CDR3 is TGTGCCAGCAGCGTTGAGGGACAGGCCTACGAGCAGTACTTC.

In DNA, the CDR3 is TGTGCCAGCAGCTCTTCCTTATACAGAGGCAATCAGCCCCAGCATTTT. It specifies CASSSSLYRGNQPQHF. The chain couples TRBV7-2 to TRBJ1-5; D not resolved. Trimming pared 4 bases from V and 2 bases from J, leaving 15 bases between. Germline V gene data show CDR1 as SGHTA and CDR2 as FQGNSA. The CDR3 is made up of 16 amino acids.

The chain recombines TRBV5-1 with TRBJ1-1; 9 positions agree with TRBD1. CDR3 size: 15 residues. Germline trimming cut 7 bases from V and 1 base from J; bases unmatched to any gene: 8. Germline V gene lookup returns CDR1 SGHRS and CDR2 YFSETQ. The CDR3 region is CASRDRGVGNTEAFF. CDR3 DNA sequence: TGCGCCAGCCGTGACAGGGGGGTAGGGAACACTGAAGCTTTCTTT.

The chain joins TRBV18 to TRBJ1-1; the D is unclear. Between the trimmed V and J ends, which lost 6 bases and 1 base, there was a span of 12 bases. Germline CDR1 KGHSH, CDR2 LQKENI. The CDR3 covers 14 residues. The DNA for the CDR3 is TGTGCCAGCTCTCCCTCAGAGGGGAACACTGAAGCTTTCTTT. Protein sequence: CASSPSEGNTEAFF. Full variable domain (rest looked up from reference TRBV18 and TRBJ1-1): NAGVMQNPRHLVRRRGQEARLRCSPMKGHSHVYWYRQLPEEGLKFMVYLQKENIIDESGMPKERFSAEFPKEGPSILRIQQVVRGDSAAYFCASSPSEGNTEAFFGQGTRLTVV.

About this clone itself: This same CDR3 is encoded by further DNA sequences in the sample. The rearrangement uses TRBV7-3 and TRBJ2-1; 11 bases line up with TRBD2. The CDR3 runs 15 residues. V trimming: 6 bases; J trimming: 2 bases; junction bases outside the gene matches: 3. Germline V lookup: CDR1 SGHTA, CDR2 FQGTGA. The CDR3 reads CASSQLAGAYNEQFF. The CDR3, as DNA: TGTGCCAGCAGTCAACTAGCGGGAGCCTACAATGAGCAGTTCTTC.

This chain connects TRBV6-1 to TRBJ2-3; D is possibly TRBD1 (5 bases). Germline V gene sequence: CDR1 MNHNS, CDR2 SASEGT. V lost 1 base, J lost 0 bases, and 5 bases lay in between. The CDR3 is 14 amino acids. CDR3: CASSEGTSTDTQYF. Written as DNA, the CDR3 is TGTGCCAGCAGTGAAGGGACAAGCACAGATACGCAGTATTTT.